What follows is one TCR beta chain and its context. Its antigen remains unidentified. Sequenced by immunoSEQ multiplex PCR; TCRdb stores in-frame clones only, minus some. Of 100,000 to 150,000 clones in the sample, about 88% were seen once. The germline CDR1 and CDR2 sequences are SEHNR and FQNEAQ (reference sequence). Trimming removed 1 base from V and 9 bases from J, with 12 bases in between. The CDR3 sequence is 13 residues long. This sample stems from a study of identifying expanded T cells in peripheral blood. During the collection period, no donor immune events like infections were recorded. General observations from the study: Differentially abundant clones: around 1.2 between replicates, about 17 at approximately 13 days, over 18 at four. Across healthy donors, higher total template counts meant significantly greater roughly 2-week count variance.

The rearrangement links TRBV7-9 to TRBJ1-2, with D unclear. This sequence was found in a person aged 18 to 75 in good health. What was sequenced was blood. The CDR3 nucleotides are TGTGCCAGCAGCTTAGACTCTGGACCTCGCTACACCTTC. Encoded protein: CASSLDSGPRYTF.